What follows is one TCR beta chain and its context. This sample is drawn from a study of blood T cell repertoires in COVID-19. Turning to the study itself: COVID-19 samples from acute and convalescent phases originated in the United States, Italy and Spain. T cells, B-cell-depleted T cells, or PBMCs provided the cDNA or gDNA that served as material.

Authors' processing steps: Reference gene primer amplification gave nucleated cell count estimates. Repertoires were generated with immunoSEQ multiplex PCR, while TCRdb's copy carries only in-frame clones and drops some. V, J and clone size were drawn from that table, and D and trimming were deduced from the DNA. The sample lists some 180,000 clones, about four fifths occurring once. The sample consisted of peripheral blood. This receptor was identified in a woman aged 80 or older with acute or convalescent COVID-19.

CDR3 nucleotides: TGTGCCAGCAGCAAGGGACAGGGGGTTACTAATGAAAAACTGTTTTTT. Residues: CASSKGQGVTNEKLFF. The chain links TRBV5-6 to TRBJ1-4, with TRBD1 matching over 11 bases. Germline V gene lookup returns CDR1 SGHDT and CDR2 YYEEEE. The CDR3 extends over 16 amino acids. The V segment lost 4 bases and the J segment 2 bases; nucleotides outside the gene matches: 4. Full variable domain (rest looked up from reference TRBV5-6 and TRBJ1-4): DAGVTQSPTHLIKTRGQQVTLRCSPKSGHDTVSWYQQALGQGPQFIFQYYEEEERQRGNFPDRFSGHQFPNYSSELNVNALLLGDSALYLCASSKGQGVTNEKLFFGSGTQLSVL.